The source of this T cell receptor beta chain is a study of blood T cells in healthy people across ages. The CDR3 has 14 residues. Germline CDR1 reads LGHDT; CDR2 reads YNNKEL (reference sequence). The V and J ends lost 6 bases and 9 bases respectively, with 20 bases between them. Study-level points and caveats: Unsorted PBMC input precluded a conclusive naive versus antigen-experienced comparison.

The second PCR ran about 6 to 11 cycles with a sample-barcoded 5' primer and J-beta primers. All samples gave at least 2.5 million CDR3-containing paired-end reads. TCRdb reanalysed the 5' RACE reads using MiXCR and keeps one entry per CDR3 protein. The sample lists approximately 600,000 distinct CDR3 sequences, approximately 50% seen once, with over 35% in the top ten. In this sample, this clonotype turned up many times. Its antigen is undetermined. The sequenced sample consisted of blood. The clonotype comes from a man between 60 and 70 years old in good health. The chain links TRBV3-1 to TRBJ2-5, with no clear D. This CDR3 reads CASRPGIAGTPQYF. CDR3 nucleotides: TGTGCCAGCAGACCCGGAATAGCAGGCACTCCCCAGTACTTC.